The 11 T cell receptor beta chains given below trace back to one sample, sequenced in a study of blood T cell repertoires in COVID-19. TCRdb's table, derived via immunoSEQ multiplex PCR, lists solely in-frame clones and lacks some. The data contain about 160,000 clones, less than 90% of them singletons. Sequences were obtained from PBMCs or T cells enriched from blood (not recorded which). The source is a woman aged 45-59 years who had recovered from COVID-19.

This rearrangement joins TRBV6-2 or TRBV6-3 to TRBJ1-2; 8 bases agree with TRBD1. The CDR3 runs 13 residues. V shed 2 bases and J 6 bases; nucleotides not matched to a gene: 2. CDR1 MNHEY and CDR2 SVGEGT come from the germline V gene. The CDR3 DNA reads TGTGCCAGCAGTTACGAGACAGGGGATGGCTACACCTTC. It translates to CASSYETGDGYTF.

The CDR3 sequence is CAISELPEGAEAFF. The CDR3 DNA follows: TGTGCCATCAGTGAGTTGCCCGAGGGGGCTGAAGCTTTCTTT. The gene calls are TRBV10-3 and TRBJ1-1, with TRBD1 as a possible D gene (6 bases). The CDR3 is 14 residues long. Germline CDR1 is ENHRY and CDR2 is SYGVKD. V was pared by 1 base and J by 6 bases, with 12 bases between.

This clone was observed a single time. The J gene is TRBJ1-2, the V gene TRBV4-3; 7 bases are shared with TRBD1. V lost 5 bases and J lost 4; bases outside the gene matches: 13. This CDR3 contains 16 residues. Germline values: CDR1 LGHNA, CDR2 YSLEER. CDR3 nucleotide sequence: TGCGCCAGCAGCTATACGGCACGGGACAGTTTCTATGGCTACACCTTC. Protein product: CASSYTARDSFYGYTF.

The chain is built from TRBV27 and TRBJ2-5; D might be TRBD2 (6 bases). This CDR3 is built from 13 residues. V dropped 8 bases and J dropped 1 base, with 11 bases sitting between them. CDR1 is MNHEY and CDR2 is SMNVEV in the germline V gene (reference sequence). CDR3 amino acids: CASAREAQETQYF. CDR3 in DNA: TGTGCCAGCGCAAGGGAGGCCCAAGAGACCCAGTACTTC.

The chain recombines TRBV5-1 with TRBJ2-7, with TRBD2 matching over 9 bases. The V gene's germline CDR1 is SGHRS and CDR2 YFSETQ. This CDR3 comprises 15 residues. V was pared by 6 bases and J by 3 bases, with 10 bases of the junction left unmatched. The CDR3, as DNA: TGCGCCAGCAAGGGGTCTAGCGGGGCTCACTACGAGCAGTACTTC. This encodes CASKGSSGAHYEQYF. The variable domain in full, with the rest retrieved from reference TRBV5-1 and TRBJ2-7, is KAGVTQTPRYLIKTRGQQVTLSCSPISGHRSVSWYQQTPGQGLQFLFEYFSETQRNKGNFPGRFSGRQFSNSRSEMNVSTLELGDSALYLCASKGSSGAHYEQYFGPGTRLTVT.

V and J are TRBV2 and TRBJ1-3, with D perhaps matching TRBD1 (5 bases). Trimming left V 7 bases short and J 0 bases short, with 10 bases between. Germline lookup yields CDR1 SNHLY and CDR2 FYNNEI. This CDR3 has 14 amino acids. CDR3 amino acids: CASKGAISGNTIYF. The CDR3 nucleotides read TGTGCCAGCAAAGGGGCTATCTCTGGAAACACCATATATTTT. The full variable domain, with the rest looked up from reference TRBV2 and TRBJ1-3, is EPEVTQTPSHQVTQMGQEVILRCVPISNHLYFYWYRQILGQKVEFLVSFYNNEISEKSEIFDDQFSVERPDGSNFTLKIRSTKLEDSAMYFCASKGAISGNTIYFGEGSWLTVV.

The V gene is TRBV6-1, the J gene TRBJ1-1; D is perhaps TRBD1 (5 bases). Germline CDR1 MNHNS, CDR2 SASEGT. The germline V and J ends were trimmed by 4 bases and 5 bases, with 17 bases remaining between them. The CDR3 consists of 15 residues. This chain's CDR3 is CASSAEQAGGTEAFF. CDR3 sequence (DNA): TGTGCCAGCAGTGCTGAACAGGCTGGAGGGACTGAAGCTTTCTTT.

CDR3 loop: CASASGNQPQHF. The CDR3 nucleotides are TGTGCCAGCGCGAGCGGCAATCAGCCCCAGCATTTT. This chain uses TRBV28 with TRBJ1-5; D remains unclear. The germline V and J ends were trimmed by 8 bases and 2 bases, with 7 bases remaining between them. The germline gives CDR1 MDHEN, CDR2 SYDVKM. The CDR3 sequence is 12 residues long.

The table lists this clone with a few counts. The V and J genes are TRBV5-6 and TRBJ1-5; TRBD1 agrees at 9 bases. Germline assignment: CDR1 SGHDT and CDR2 YYEEEE. The V and J ends lost 4 bases and 4 bases, in that order; junction bases with no gene match: 6. The CDR3 totals 15 residues. CDR3 sequence (DNA): TGTGCCAGCAGCACCGGACAGGGGAGAAATCAGCCCCAGCATTTT. Its translation: CASSTGQGRNQPQHF. Full variable domain (rest looked up from reference TRBV5-6 and TRBJ1-5): DAGVTQSPTHLIKTRGQQVTLRCSPKSGHDTVSWYQQALGQGPQFIFQYYEEEERQRGNFPDRFSGHQFPNYSSELNVNALLLGDSALYLCASSTGQGRNQPQHFGDGTRLSIL.

The V gene is TRBV7-2, the J gene TRBJ1-3; tentative D call: TRBD1 (5 bases). The CDR3 contains 15 residues. Germline loops: CDR1 SGHTA, CDR2 FQGNSA. The V and J ends lost 1 base and 1 base respectively, with 8 bases between them. In DNA, the CDR3 is TGTGCCAGCAGCTTAGTGACAGCGTCTGGAAACACCATATATTTT. Translating it yields CASSLVTASGNTIYF.

The rearrangement joins TRBV7-9 to TRBJ1-6, with 7 nucleotides matching TRBD1. The CDR3 covers 15 residues. The V and J ends lost 1 base and 10 bases, in that order; junction bases with no gene match: 7. In germline, CDR1 is SEHNR, CDR2 FQNEAQ (reference sequence). This CDR3 reads CASSLGDREDSPLHF. The CDR3 nucleotides are TGTGCCAGCAGCTTAGGAGACAGGGAGGACTCACCCCTCCACTTT. Looking up the rest from reference TRBV7-9 and TRBJ1-6 gives the full variable domain: DTGVSQNPRHKITKRGQNVTFRCDPISEHNRLYWYRQTLGQGPEFLTYFQNEAQLEKSRLLSDRFSAERPKGSFSTLEIQRTEQGDSAMYLCASSLGDREDSPLHFGNGTRLTVT.